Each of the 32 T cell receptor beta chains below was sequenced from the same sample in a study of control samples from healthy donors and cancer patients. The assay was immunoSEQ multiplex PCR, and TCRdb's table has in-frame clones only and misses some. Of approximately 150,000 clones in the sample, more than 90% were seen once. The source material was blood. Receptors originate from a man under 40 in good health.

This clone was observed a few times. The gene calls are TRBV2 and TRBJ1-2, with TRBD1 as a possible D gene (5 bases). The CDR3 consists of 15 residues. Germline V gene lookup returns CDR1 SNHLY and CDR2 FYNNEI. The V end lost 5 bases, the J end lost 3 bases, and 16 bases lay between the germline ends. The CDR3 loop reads CASSNGGILDYGYTF. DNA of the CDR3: TGTGCCAGCAGTAATGGGGGGATACTTGACTATGGCTACACCTTC.

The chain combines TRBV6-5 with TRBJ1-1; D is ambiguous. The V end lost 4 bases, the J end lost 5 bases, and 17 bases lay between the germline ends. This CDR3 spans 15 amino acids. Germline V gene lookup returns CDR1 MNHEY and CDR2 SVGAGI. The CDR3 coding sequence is TGTGCCAGCAGTTCTCGGCTCGAGTTGGAGACTGAAGCTTTCTTT. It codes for CASSSRLELETEAFF.

CDR3 amino acids: CATTPSQRVNEKLFF. CDR3 sequence (DNA): TGTGCCACCACTCCGAGTCAGCGAGTGAATGAAAAACTGTTTTTT. The V call is TRBV15, the J call TRBJ1-4; D is ambiguous. This CDR3 has 15 residues. V was pared by 7 bases and J by 5 bases, with 17 bases between. Germline loops: CDR1 LNHNV, CDR2 YYDKDF (reference sequence).

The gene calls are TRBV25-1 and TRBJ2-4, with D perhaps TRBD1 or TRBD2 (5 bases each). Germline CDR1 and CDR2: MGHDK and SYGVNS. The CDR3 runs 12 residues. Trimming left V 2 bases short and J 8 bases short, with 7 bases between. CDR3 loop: CASSEQGDIQYF. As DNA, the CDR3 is TGTGCCAGCAGTGAACAGGGAGACATTCAGTACTTC.

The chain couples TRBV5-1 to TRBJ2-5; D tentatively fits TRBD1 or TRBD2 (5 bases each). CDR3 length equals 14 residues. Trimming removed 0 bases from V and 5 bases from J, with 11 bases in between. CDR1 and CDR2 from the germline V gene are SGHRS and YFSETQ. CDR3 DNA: TGCGCCAGCAGCTTGGTGCCAGGGACGGAGACCCAGTACTTC. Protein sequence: CASSLVPGTETQYF.

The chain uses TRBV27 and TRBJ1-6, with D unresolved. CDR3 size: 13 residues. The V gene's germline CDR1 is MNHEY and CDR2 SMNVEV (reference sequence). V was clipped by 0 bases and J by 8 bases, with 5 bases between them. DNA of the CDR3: TGTGCCAGCAGTTTATCCCTTTATTCACCCCTCCACTTT. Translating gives CASSLSLYSPLHF.

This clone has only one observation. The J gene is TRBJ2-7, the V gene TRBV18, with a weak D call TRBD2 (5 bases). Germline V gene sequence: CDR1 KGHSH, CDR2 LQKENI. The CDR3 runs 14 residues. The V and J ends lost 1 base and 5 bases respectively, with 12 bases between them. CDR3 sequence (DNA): TGTGCCAGCTCACCACTCCCGGGGAGCAACGAGCAGTACTTC. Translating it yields CASSPLPGSNEQYF. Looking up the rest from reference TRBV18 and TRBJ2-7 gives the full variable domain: NAGVMQNPRHLVRRRGQEARLRCSPMKGHSHVYWYRQLPEEGLKFMVYLQKENIIDESGMPKERFSAEFPKEGPSILRIQQVVRGDSAAYFCASSPLPGSNEQYFGPGTRLTVT.

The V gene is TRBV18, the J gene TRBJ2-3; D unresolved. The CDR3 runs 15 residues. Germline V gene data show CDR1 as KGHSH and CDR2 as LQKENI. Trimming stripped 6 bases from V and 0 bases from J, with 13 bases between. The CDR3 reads CASSPDRYSTDTQYF. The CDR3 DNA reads TGTGCCAGCTCCCCCGACCGGTATAGCACAGATACGCAGTATTTT.

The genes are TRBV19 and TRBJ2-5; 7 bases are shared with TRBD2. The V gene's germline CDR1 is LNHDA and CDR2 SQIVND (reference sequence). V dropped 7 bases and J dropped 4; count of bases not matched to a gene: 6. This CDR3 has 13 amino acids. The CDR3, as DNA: TGTGCCAGTAATCCAGGGAGGGGAGAGACCCAGTACTTC. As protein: CASNPGRGETQYF.

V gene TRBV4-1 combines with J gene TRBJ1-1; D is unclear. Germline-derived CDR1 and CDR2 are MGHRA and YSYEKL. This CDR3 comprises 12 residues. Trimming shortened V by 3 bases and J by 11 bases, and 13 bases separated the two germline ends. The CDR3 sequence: CASSHALLGAFF. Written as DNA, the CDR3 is TGCGCCAGCAGCCACGCGTTATTGGGGGCTTTCTTT.

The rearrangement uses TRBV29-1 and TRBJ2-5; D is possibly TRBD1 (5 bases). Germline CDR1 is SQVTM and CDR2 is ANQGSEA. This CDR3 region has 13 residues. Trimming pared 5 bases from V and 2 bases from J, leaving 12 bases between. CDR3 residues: CSVSRTPQETQYF. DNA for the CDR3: TGCAGCGTTAGTAGGACACCGCAAGAGACCCAGTACTTC.

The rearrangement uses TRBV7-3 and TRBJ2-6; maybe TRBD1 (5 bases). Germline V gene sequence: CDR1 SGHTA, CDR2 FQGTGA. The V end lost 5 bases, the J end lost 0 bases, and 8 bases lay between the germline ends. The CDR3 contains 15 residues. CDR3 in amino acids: CASSVTGSGANVLTF. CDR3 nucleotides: TGTGCCAGCAGCGTCACAGGCTCTGGGGCCAACGTCCTGACTTTC.

The CDR3 DNA sequence: TGTGCCATCAGTGAGTCAGAGGATATGAACACTGAAGCTTTCTTT. It codes for CAISESEDMNTEAFF. This chain joins TRBV10-3 and TRBJ1-1; D call uncertain. Germline lookup yields CDR1 ENHRY and CDR2 SYGVKD. V was shortened by 0 bases and J by 0 bases, with 8 bases between the two germline ends. There are 15 residues in the CDR3.

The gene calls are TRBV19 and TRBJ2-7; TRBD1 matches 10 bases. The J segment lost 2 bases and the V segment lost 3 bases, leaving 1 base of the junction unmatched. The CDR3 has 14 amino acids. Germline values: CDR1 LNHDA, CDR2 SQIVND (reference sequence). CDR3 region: CASSIDRGPYEQYF. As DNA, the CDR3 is TGTGCCAGTAGTATCGACAGGGGGCCCTACGAGCAGTACTTC.

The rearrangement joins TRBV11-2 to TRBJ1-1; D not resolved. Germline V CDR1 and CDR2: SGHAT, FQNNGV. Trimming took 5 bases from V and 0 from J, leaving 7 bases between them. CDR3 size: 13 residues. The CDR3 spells CASSVTVNTEAFF. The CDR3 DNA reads TGTGCCAGCAGCGTTACGGTGAACACTGAAGCTTTCTTT.

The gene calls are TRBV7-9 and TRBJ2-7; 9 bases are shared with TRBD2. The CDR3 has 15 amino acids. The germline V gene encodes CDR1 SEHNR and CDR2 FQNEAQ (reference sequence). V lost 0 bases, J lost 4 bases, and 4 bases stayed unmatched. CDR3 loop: CASSLASGGLYEQYF. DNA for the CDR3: TGTGCCAGCAGCTTAGCTAGCGGGGGCCTTTACGAGCAGTACTTC.

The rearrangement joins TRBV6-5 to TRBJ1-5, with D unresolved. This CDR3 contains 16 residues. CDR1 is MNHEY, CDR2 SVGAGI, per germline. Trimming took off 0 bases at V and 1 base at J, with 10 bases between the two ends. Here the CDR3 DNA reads TGTGCCAGCAGTTACTCGGGCGTGGGAAGCAATCAGCCCCAGCATTTT. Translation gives CASSYSGVGSNQPQHF.

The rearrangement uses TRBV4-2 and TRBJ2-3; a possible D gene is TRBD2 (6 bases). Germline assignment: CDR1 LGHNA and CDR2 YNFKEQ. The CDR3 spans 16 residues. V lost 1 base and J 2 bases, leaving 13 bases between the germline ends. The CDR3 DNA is TGTGCCAGCAGCCAAGTCCGGGGGACCGACACAGATACGCAGTATTTT. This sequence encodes CASSQVRGTDTDTQYF.

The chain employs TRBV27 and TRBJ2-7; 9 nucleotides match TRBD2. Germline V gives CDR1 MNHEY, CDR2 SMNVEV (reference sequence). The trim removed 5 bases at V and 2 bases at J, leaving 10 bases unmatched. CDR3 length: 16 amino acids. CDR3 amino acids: CASSTRQRGAAYEQYF. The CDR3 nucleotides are TGTGCCAGCAGTACCAGGCAGCGGGGGGCGGCCTACGAGCAGTACTTC.

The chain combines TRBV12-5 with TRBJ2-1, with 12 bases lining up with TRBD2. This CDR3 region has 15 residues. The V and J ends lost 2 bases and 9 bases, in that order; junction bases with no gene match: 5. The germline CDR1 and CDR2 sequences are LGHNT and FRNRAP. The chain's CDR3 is CASGLISSGGVEQFF. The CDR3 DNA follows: TGTGCTAGTGGTTTGATCTCTAGCGGGGGGGTTGAGCAGTTCTTC. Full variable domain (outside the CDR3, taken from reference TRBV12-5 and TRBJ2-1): DARVTQTPRHKVTEMGQEVTMRCQPILGHNTVFWYRQTMMQGLELLAYFRNRAPLDDSGMPKDRFSAEMPDATLATLKIQPSEPRDSAVYFCASGLISSGGVEQFFGPGTRLTVL.

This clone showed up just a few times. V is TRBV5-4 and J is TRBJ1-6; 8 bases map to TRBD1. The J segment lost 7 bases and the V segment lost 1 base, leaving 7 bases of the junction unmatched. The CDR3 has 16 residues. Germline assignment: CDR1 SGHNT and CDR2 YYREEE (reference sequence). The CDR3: CASSLRRTGSNSPLHF. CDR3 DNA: TGTGCCAGCAGCTTGCGCCGGACAGGGTCAAATTCACCCCTCCACTTT.

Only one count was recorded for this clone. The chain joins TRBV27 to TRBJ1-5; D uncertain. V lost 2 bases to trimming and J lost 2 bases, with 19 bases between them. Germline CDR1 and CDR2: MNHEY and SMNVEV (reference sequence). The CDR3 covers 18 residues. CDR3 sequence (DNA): TGTGCCAGCAGTTTACGTGGGTACCCCGGGATAGGCAATCAGCCCCAGCATTTT. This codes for CASSLRGYPGIGNQPQHF.

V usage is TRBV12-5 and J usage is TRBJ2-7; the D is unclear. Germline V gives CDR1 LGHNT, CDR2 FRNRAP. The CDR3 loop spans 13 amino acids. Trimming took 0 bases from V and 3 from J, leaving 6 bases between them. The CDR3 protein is CASGLVGGYEQYF. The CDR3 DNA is TGTGCTAGTGGTTTGGTAGGCGGCTACGAGCAGTACTTC.

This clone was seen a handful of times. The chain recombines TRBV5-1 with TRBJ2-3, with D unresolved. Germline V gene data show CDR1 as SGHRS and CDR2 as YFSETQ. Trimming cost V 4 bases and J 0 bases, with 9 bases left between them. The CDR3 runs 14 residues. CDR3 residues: CASSPDASTDTQYF. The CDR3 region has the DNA TGCGCCAGCAGCCCGGATGCTAGCACAGATACGCAGTATTTT.

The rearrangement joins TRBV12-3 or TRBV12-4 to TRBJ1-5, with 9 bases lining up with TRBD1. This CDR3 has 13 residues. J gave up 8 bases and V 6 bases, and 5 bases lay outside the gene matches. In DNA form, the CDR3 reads TGTGCCAGCAGGCGGGACAGGGAAGAGCCCCAGCATTTT. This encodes CASRRDREEPQHF.

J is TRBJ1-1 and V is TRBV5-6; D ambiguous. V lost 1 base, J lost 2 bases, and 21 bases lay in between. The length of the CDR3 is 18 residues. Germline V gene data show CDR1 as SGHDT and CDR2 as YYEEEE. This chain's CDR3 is CASSLSASGGLPNTEAFF. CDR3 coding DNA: TGTGCCAGCAGCTTGTCCGCGAGTGGAGGGCTGCCTAACACTGAAGCTTTCTTT.

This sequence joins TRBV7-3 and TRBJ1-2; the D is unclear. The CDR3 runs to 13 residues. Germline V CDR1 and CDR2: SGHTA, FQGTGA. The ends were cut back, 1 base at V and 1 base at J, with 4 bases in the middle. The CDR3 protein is CASSLKINYGYTF. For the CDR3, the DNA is TGTGCCAGCAGCTTAAAGATTAACTATGGCTACACCTTC. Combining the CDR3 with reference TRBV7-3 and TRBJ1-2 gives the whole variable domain GAGVSQTPSNKVTEKGKYVELRCDPISGHTALYWYRQSLGQGPEFLIYFQGTGAADDSGLPNDRFFAVRPEGSVSTLKIQRTERGDSAVYLCASSLKINYGYTFGSGTRLTVV.

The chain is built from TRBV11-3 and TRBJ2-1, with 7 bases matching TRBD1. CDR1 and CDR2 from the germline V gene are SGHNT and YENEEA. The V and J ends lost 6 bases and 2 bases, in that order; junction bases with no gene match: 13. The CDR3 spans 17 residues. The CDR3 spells CASRFITGTETYNEQFF. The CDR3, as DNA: TGTGCCAGCAGATTCATTACCGGGACAGAGACCTACAATGAGCAGTTCTTC.

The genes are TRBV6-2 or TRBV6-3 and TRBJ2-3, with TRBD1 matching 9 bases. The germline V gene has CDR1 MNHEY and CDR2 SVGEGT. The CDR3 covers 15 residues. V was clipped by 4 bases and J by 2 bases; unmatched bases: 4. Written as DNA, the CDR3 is TGTGCCAGCAGTTTCGGACAGGGGACCACAGATACGCAGTATTTT. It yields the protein CASSFGQGTTDTQYF.

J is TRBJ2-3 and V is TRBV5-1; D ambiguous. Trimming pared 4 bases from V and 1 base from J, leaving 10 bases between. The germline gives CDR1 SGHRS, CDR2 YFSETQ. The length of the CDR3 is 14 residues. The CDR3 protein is CASSPEVGTDTQYF. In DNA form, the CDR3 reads TGCGCCAGCAGCCCTGAGGTGGGCACAGATACGCAGTATTTT.

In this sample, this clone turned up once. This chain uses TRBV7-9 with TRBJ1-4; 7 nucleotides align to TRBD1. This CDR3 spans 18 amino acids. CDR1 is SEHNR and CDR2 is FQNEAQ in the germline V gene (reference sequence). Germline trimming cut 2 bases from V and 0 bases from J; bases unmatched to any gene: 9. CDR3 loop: CASSLLRQGVATNEKLFF. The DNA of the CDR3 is TGTGCCAGCAGCTTATTAAGACAGGGAGTTGCAACTAATGAAAAACTGTTTTTT.

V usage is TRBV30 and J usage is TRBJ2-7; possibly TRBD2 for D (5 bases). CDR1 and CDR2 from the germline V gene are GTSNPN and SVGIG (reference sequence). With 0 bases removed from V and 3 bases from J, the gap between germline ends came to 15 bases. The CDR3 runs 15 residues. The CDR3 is CAWSVPRGIIYEQYF. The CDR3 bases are TGTGCCTGGAGTGTACCCAGAGGGATAATCTACGAGCAGTACTTC. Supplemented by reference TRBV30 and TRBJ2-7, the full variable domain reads SQTIHQWPATLVQPVGSPLSLECTVEGTSNPNLYWYRQAAGRGLQLLFYSVGIGQISSEVPQNLSASRPQDRQFILSSKKLLLSDSGFYLCAWSVPRGIIYEQYFGPGTRLTVT.